The clone carrying this T cell receptor beta chain appeared a few times. Its target is not known. The PCR ran on 60 Vbeta and 13 Jbeta primers. Produced via immunoSEQ multiplex PCR; TCRdb's table is partial and in-frame only. The sample holds about 120,000 clones, about three quarters seen once. The data were taken from a study of cytomegalovirus exposure and HLA in healthy donors. Study-wide background: Earlier sequencing of about 179 million T cells yielded around 100 million unique TCR beta sequences.

Donors sampled were nominally healthy, though unrecorded immune exposures were likely. Study results and limitations: Donors were assumed by presence/absence analyses to have roughly uniform sequencing depth.

The clonotype was recovered from an older woman in good health and CMV-seropositive. The specimen sequenced was PBMCs.

CDR3 loop: CASSPSLGGSYIQYF. In DNA form, the CDR3 reads TGCGCCAGCAGCCCTTCTCTGGGCGGGAGTTACATTCAGTACTTC. The gene calls are TRBV5-1 and TRBJ2-4; 7 nucleotides agree with TRBD2. The V and J ends lost 4 bases and 8 bases, in that order; junction bases with no gene match: 12. Germline assignment: CDR1 SGHRS and CDR2 YFSETQ. This CDR3 has 15 residues. The full variable domain, in which reference TRBV5-1 and TRBJ2-4 provide the parts outside the CDR3, is KAGVTQTPRYLIKTRGQQVTLSCSPISGHRSVSWYQQTPGQGLQFLFEYFSETQRNKGNFPGRFSGRQFSNSRSEMNVSTLELGDSALYLCASSPSLGGSYIQYFGAGTRLSVL.